The 18 T cell receptor beta chains given below trace back to one sample, sequenced in a study of spatial heterogeneity in lung cancer. Study-level points and caveats: It was found that expanded intratumoral alpha and beta TCR counts tracked tumor mutation counts.

No antigen is known for these receptors. Each CDR3 protein gets one entry after TCRdb re-called the 5' RACE reads with MiXCR. The sample comprises around 16,000 distinct CDR3 sequences, about 6.8% of which are singletons, and about 20% rests with the top ten. The time point is: sample taken at primary tumor resection. The sample consisted of lung tumor tissue, taken at surgery. The receptors derive from a female donor with early-stage non-small cell lung cancer.

The gene calls are TRBV5-6 and TRBJ1-5; D is possibly TRBD1 (5 bases). The ends were cut back, 4 bases at V and 11 bases at J, with 13 bases in the middle. Germline values: CDR1 SGHDT, CDR2 YYEEEE. The CDR3 has 12 residues. This chain's CDR3 is CASSGGVGTQHF. The CDR3 DNA is TGTGCCAGCAGCGGGGGAGTTGGGACCCAGCATTTT.

This clonotype appeared many times. V usage is TRBV6-1 and J usage is TRBJ1-1; no firm D call. Looked up from germline, CDR1 is MNHNS and CDR2 is SASEGT. Trimming cost V 8 bases and J 2 bases, with 18 bases left between them. The CDR3 contains 15 residues. The CDR3 region is CASPPKEVTNTEAFF. CDR3 bases: TGTGCCAGCCCCCCGAAGGAGGTAACCAACACTGAAGCTTTCTTT.

On this clonotype itself: The junction and the germline gene differ at one end; a read error may be behind it. Here the CDR3 reads CVSSPGIPIAGTQYF. The DNA for the CDR3 is TGTGTCAGCAGCCCCGGGATCCCAATAGCCGGGACCCAGTACTTC. The rearrangement links TRBV7-9 to TRBJ2-5; D is possibly TRBD2 (5 bases). CDR3 length: 15 residues. Germline-derived CDR1 and CDR2 are SEHNR and FQNEAQ (reference sequence).

In its sample, this clonotype was seen a few times. V gene TRBV20-1 combines with J gene TRBJ2-5, with TRBD2 matching over 15 bases. Unmatched junction bases numbered 11, after V lost 3 bases and J lost 6 bases. CDR1 is DFQATT and CDR2 is SNEGSKA in the germline V gene (reference sequence). The CDR3 loop spans 17 amino acids. The CDR3 spells CSASRTSGGAAAKTQYF. Written as DNA, the CDR3 is TGCAGTGCTAGCCGGACTAGCGGGGGGGCGGCTGCTAAGACCCAGTACTTC.

By sample fraction, this clonotype is medium-sized (0.01 to 0.1%). CDR3: CASSLQETQYF. CDR3 bases: TGTGCCAGCAGCTTACAAGAGACCCAGTACTTC. The chain joins TRBV7-2 to TRBJ2-5; D gene unclear. Germline values: CDR1 SGHTA, CDR2 FQGNSA. Trimming removed 2 bases at V and 2 bases at J, with 0 bases between. CDR3 length: 11 residues.

There are many counts of this clonotype. The chain joins TRBV6-7 to TRBJ2-2, with D possibly TRBD1 on 6 matching bases. TRBV6-7 is treated as an ORF (open reading frame) with a function not yet certain. The V and J ends lost 0 bases and 2 bases respectively, with 13 bases between them. This CDR3 region has 17 residues. The CDR3, as DNA: TGTGCCAGCAGTTACTCGCACAGGGTCCCCAACACCGGGGAGCTGTTTTTT. The encoded protein is CASSYSHRVPNTGELFF.

This clonotype was seen more than once but under ten times. V gene TRBV4-1 combines with J gene TRBJ2-5, with D perhaps being TRBD1 or TRBD2 (5 bases each). Germline CDR1 reads MGHRA; CDR2 reads YSYEKL. V shed 0 bases and J shed 5 bases, with 16 bases lying between them. CDR3 length: 16 residues. In DNA form, the CDR3 reads TGCGCCAGCAGCCAAGAAACGGCAGGGAGAGGGGAGACCCAGTACTTC. It codes for CASSQETAGRGETQYF.

This clonotype was counted a few times. The chain is built from TRBV10-3 and TRBJ1-1, with a tentative D call TRBD1 (6 bases). This CDR3 has 13 amino acids. Germline-derived CDR1 and CDR2 are ENHRY and SYGVKD. Trimming shortened V by 6 bases and J by 1 base, and 9 bases separated the two germline ends. The CDR3 is CAISLQGNTEAFF. The CDR3 DNA follows: TGTGCCATCAGCTTACAGGGGAACACTGAAGCTTTCTTT.

This clonotype was detected ten times or more. V and J are TRBV12-3 or TRBV12-4 and TRBJ1-5, with 7 bases that match TRBD1. With 6 bases clipped from V and 5 bases from J, the junction kept 4 bases outside the gene matches. This CDR3 contains 13 residues. The CDR3 DNA reads TGTGCCAGCAGCCGGACAGGTGATCAGCCCCAGCATTTT. The encoded protein is CASSRTGDQPQHF.

Ten or more counts support this clonotype. The chain links TRBV5-4 to TRBJ2-5, with 7 nucleotides matching TRBD2. V dropped 4 bases and J dropped 4; count of bases not matched to a gene: 7. The CDR3 is 14 residues long. CDR1 and CDR2 from the germline V gene are SGHNT and YYREEE (reference sequence). CDR3: CASSREDVRETQYF. In nucleotides, the CDR3 is TGTGCCAGCAGCCGGGAGGACGTAAGAGAGACCCAGTACTTC.

This clonotype has a count of ten or more. V is TRBV7-9 and J is TRBJ2-5, with 8 bases that match TRBD1. In germline, CDR1 is SEHNR, CDR2 FQNEAQ (reference sequence). The CDR3 is 15 amino acids. V lost 5 bases to trimming and J lost 5 bases; unmatched junction nucleotides: 10. The CDR3 coding sequence is TGTGCCAGCAGCGGGACAGGAGTTGGAGGTGAGACCCAGTACTTC. It specifies CASSGTGVGGETQYF.

This clonotype has a count of ten or more. The chain recombines TRBV7-9 with TRBJ2-5; a weak D match, TRBD1 (6 bases). The V end lost 3 bases, the J end lost 5 bases, and 22 bases lay between the germline ends. The germline V gene has CDR1 SEHNR and CDR2 FQNEAQ (reference sequence). CDR3 length equals 17 residues. For the CDR3, the DNA is TGTGCCAGCAGCTTTGCCCCGCGTGGCAGGGGCCTGGAGACCCAGTACTTC. The encoded protein is CASSFAPRGRGLETQYF.

This clonotype was observed many times. The J gene is TRBJ2-7, the V gene TRBV6-1; D may be TRBD1 (6 bases). The CDR3 loop spans 14 amino acids. V lost 5 bases and J 1 base, leaving 12 bases between the germline ends. Per germline, CDR1 MNHNS and CDR2 SASEGT. The CDR3 spells CASSRDIRSYEQYF. Written as DNA, the CDR3 is TGTGCCAGCAGTCGGGACATAAGGTCCTACGAGCAGTACTTC.

The J gene is TRBJ2-3, the V gene TRBV10-3, with 7 bases identical to TRBD2. The CDR3 covers 17 residues. CDR1 is ENHRY and CDR2 is SYGVKD in the germline V gene. Trimming took 8 bases from V and 0 from J; bases not matched to a gene: 14. CDR3 DNA: TGTGCCATCGGTCCTCCCCCTAGCGGCTATAGCACAGATACGCAGTATTTT. It encodes CAIGPPPSGYSTDTQYF.

By share, this clonotype counts as medium-sized (0.01 to 0.1%). The V and J genes are TRBV29-1 and TRBJ2-4; no firm D call. Per germline, CDR1 SQVTM and CDR2 ANQGSEA. Deletions cut 3 bases from V and 10 bases from J, with 7 bases between. This CDR3 contains 10 residues. The CDR3 here is CSVDSGIQYF. As DNA, the CDR3 is TGCAGCGTTGATTCCGGGATTCAGTACTTC.

This clonotype was found a few times. The chain joins TRBV20-1 to TRBJ2-2; maybe TRBD2 (7 bases). This CDR3 region has 15 residues. Germline-derived CDR1 and CDR2 are DFQATT and SNEGSKA (reference sequence). V was trimmed by 3 bases and J by 2 bases, leaving 13 bases between them. Written as DNA, the CDR3 is TGCAGTGCTAGGGACGGGGGGCCTAACACCGGGGAGCTGTTTTTT. Its translation is CSARDGGPNTGELFF.

This clonotype was counted ten times or more. The rearrangement links TRBV19 to TRBJ1-2; 9 nucleotides align to TRBD1. The CDR3 has 15 residues. CDR1 and CDR2 (germline): LNHDA, SQIVND (reference sequence). The trim removed 8 bases at V and 0 bases at J, leaving 7 bases unmatched. In DNA form, the CDR3 reads TGTGCCAGTCGACAGGGGGAGTATCCTAACTATGGCTACACCTTC. Translating gives CASRQGEYPNYGYTF. Filled out from reference TRBV19 and TRBJ1-2, the complete variable domain reads DGGITQSPKYLFRKEGQNVTLSCEQNLNHDAMYWYRQDPGQGLRLIYYSQIVNDFQKGDIAEGYSVSREKKESFPLTVTSAQKNPTAFYLCASRQGEYPNYGYTFGSGTRLTVV.

This clonotype was counted ten times or more. The rearrangement links TRBV5-6 to TRBJ2-7; TRBD1 might be the D (6 bases). In germline, CDR1 is SGHDT, CDR2 YYEEEE. V dropped 4 bases and J dropped 3 bases, with 14 bases sitting between them. The CDR3 runs 14 residues. CDR3 in amino acids: CASSQQGHLYEQYF. CDR3 nucleotides: TGTGCCAGCAGCCAACAGGGACATCTCTACGAGCAGTACTTC.